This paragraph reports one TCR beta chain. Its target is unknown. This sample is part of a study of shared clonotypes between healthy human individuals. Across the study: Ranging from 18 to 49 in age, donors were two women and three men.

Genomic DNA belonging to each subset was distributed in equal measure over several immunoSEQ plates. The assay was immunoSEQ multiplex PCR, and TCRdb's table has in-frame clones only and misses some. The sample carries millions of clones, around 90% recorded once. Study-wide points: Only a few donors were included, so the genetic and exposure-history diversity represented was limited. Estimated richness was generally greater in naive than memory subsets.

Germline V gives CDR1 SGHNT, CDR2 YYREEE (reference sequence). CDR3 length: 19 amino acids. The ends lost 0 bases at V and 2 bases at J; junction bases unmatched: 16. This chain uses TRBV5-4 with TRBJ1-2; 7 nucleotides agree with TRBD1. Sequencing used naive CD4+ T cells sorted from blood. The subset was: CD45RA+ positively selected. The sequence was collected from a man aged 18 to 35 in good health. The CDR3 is CASSLGGGDSRRRNYGYTF. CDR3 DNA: TGTGCCAGCAGCTTGGGGGGTGGGGACAGCAGGAGAAGGAACTATGGCTACACCTTC.